The TCR beta chain described here comes from a study of early T cells in non-severe SARS-CoV-2 infection. Overall study context: Bulk RNA isolated from unsorted whole blood underwent sequencing; chains were not paired.

Findings of the study overall: VDJdb matching, biased toward anti-spike CD8 responses, missed private and CD4 specificities.

In this sample, this clonotype turned up many times. Antigen specificity is unknown. This CDR3 comprises 11 residues. V was pared by 3 bases and J by 15 bases, with 12 bases between. Tagging with unique molecular identifiers was applied to individual cDNA molecules. TCRdb itself ran the 5' RACE reads through MiXCR, one entry per CDR3 protein. The table lists under 35,000 distinct CDR3 sequences, roughly 5.3% of them singletons. Specimen: whole blood. The chain joins TRBV12-3 or TRBV12-4 to TRBJ2-1; D tentatively fits TRBD1 or TRBD2 (5 bases each). The sequence came from an adult who was a healthcare worker with PCR-confirmed SARS-CoV-2 infection or an uninfected control (not recorded which). CDR3 loop: CASSFTGPPFF. CDR3 coding DNA: TGTGCCAGCAGTTTTACGGGGCCTCCGTTCTTC.